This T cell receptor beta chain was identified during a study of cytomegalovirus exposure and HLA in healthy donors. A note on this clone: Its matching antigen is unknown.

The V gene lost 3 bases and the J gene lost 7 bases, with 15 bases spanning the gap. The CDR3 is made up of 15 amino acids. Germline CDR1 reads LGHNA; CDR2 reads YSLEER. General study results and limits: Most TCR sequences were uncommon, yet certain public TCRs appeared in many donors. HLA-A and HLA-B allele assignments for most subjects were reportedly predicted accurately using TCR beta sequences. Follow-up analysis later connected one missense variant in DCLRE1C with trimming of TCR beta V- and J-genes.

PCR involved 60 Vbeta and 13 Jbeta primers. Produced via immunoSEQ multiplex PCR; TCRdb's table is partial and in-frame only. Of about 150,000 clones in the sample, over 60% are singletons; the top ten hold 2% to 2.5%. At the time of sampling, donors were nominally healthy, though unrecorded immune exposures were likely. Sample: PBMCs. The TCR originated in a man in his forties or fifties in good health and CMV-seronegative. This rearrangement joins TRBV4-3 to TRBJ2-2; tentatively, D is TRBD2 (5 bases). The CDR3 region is CASSQRAAGDGELFF. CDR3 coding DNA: TGCGCCAGCAGCCAGCGGGCCGCTGGAGACGGGGAGCTGTTTTTT.